This T cell receptor (beta chain) was sequenced for a study of blood T cell repertoires in COVID-19. Sequenced by immunoSEQ multiplex PCR; TCRdb stores in-frame clones only, minus some. The repertoire consists of hundreds of thousands of clones, with roughly 85% occurring once and the leading ten covering approximately 5.1%. During active infection, Seattle patients enrolled and were then monitored through disease. Trimming took 6 bases from V and 4 from J, leaving 15 bases between them. This CDR3 is built from 14 residues. Per germline, CDR1 MNHEY and CDR2 SVGEGT. The sample was peripheral blood. The chain links TRBV6-2 or TRBV6-3 to TRBJ1-2; perhaps TRBD1 as D (6 bases). The receptor's source is a man aged 45 to 65 with COVID-19, enrolled during active disease. CDR3 amino acids: CASSGTQGTYGYTF. CDR3 nucleotide sequence: TGTGCCAGCAGCGGGACCCAGGGGACCTATGGCTACACCTTC.